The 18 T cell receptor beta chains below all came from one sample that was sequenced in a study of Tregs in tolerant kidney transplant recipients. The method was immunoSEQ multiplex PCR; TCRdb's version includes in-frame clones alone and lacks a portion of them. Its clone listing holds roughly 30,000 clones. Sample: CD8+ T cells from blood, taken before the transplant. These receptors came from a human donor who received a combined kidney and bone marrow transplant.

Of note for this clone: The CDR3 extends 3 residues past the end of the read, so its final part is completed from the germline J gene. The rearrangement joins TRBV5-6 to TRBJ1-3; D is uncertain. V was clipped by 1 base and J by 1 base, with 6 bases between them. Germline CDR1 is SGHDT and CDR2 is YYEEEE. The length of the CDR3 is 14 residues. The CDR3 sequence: CASSLISSGNTIYF. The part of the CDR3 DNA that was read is TGTGCCAGCAGCTTGATCTCTTCTGGAAACACC.

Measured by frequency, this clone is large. CDR3: CASSHSLEAFF. The sequenced part of the CDR3 DNA is TGTGCCAGCAGCCACAGCCTTGAA. The rearrangement joins TRBV13 to TRBJ1-1; D gene unclear. Sequencing ends 3 residues short of the CDR3 end; the germline J gene provides the rest. Trimming took off 5 bases at V and 7 bases at J, with 8 bases between the two ends. This CDR3 is built from 11 residues. Germline V CDR1 and CDR2: PRHDT, FYEKMQ (reference sequence).

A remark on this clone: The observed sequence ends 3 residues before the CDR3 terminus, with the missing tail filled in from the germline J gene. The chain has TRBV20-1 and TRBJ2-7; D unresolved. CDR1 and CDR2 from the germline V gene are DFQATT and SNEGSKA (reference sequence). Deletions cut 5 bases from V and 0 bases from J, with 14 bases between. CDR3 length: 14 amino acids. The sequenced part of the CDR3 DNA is TGCAGTGCTTTAGATCTCGCGCACTCCTACGAG. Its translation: CSALDLAHSYE. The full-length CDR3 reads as CSALDLAHSYEQYF.

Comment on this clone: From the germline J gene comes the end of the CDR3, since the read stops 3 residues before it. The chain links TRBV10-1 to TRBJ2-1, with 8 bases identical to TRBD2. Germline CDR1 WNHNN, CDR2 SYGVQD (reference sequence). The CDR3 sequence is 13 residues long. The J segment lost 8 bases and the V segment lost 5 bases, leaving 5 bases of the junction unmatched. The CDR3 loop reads CASSSGRGYEQFF. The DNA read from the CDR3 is TGCGCCAGCAGTAGCGGGAGAGGGTATGAG.

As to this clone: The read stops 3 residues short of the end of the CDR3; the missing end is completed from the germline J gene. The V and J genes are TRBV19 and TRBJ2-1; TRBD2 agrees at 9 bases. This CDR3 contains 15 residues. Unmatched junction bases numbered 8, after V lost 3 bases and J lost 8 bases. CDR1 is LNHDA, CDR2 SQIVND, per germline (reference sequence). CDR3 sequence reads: CASSIGLARRDEQFF. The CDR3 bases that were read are TGTGCCAGTAGTATCGGACTAGCGCGACGAGATGAG.

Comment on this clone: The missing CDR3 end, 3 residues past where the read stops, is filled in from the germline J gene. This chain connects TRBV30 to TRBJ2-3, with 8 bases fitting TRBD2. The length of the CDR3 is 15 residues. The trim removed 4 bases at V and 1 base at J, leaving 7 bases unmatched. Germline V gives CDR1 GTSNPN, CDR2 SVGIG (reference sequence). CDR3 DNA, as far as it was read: TGTGCCTGGAAGGGACTAGTGGGGGGCACAGATACG. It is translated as CAWKGLVGGTDT. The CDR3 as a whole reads CAWKGLVGGTDTQYF.

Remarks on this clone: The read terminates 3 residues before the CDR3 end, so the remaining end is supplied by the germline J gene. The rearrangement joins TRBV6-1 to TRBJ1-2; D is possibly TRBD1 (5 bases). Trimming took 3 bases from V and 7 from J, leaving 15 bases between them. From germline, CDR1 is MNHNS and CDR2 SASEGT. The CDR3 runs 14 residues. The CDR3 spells CASSELPQGGGYTF. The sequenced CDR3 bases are TGTGCCAGCAGTGAGTTGCCCCAGGGCGGTGGC.

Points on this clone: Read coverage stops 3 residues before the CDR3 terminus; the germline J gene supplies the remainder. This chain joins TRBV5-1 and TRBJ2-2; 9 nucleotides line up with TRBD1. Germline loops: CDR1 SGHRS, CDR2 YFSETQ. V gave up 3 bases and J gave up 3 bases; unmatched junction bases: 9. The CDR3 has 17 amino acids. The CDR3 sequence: CASSSSGTGTYTGELFF. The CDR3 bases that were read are TGCGCCAGCAGCTCTTCCGGGACAGGGACTTACACCGGGGAG.

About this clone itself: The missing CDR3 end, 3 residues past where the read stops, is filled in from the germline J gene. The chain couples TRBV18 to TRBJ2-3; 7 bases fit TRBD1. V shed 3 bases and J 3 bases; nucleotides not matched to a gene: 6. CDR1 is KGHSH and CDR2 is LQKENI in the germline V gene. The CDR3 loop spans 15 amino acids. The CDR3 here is CASSPRDRSTDTQYF. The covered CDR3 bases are TGTGCCAGCTCACCCCGGGACAGATCTACAGATACG.

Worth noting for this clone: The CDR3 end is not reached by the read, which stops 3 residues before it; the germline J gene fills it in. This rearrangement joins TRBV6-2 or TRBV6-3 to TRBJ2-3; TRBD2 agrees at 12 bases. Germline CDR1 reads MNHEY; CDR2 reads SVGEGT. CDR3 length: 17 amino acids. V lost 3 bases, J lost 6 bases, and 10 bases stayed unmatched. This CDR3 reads CASSYLSSGRALDTQYF. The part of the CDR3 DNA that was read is TGTGCCAGCAGTTATCTATCTAGCGGGAGGGCGTTGGATACG.

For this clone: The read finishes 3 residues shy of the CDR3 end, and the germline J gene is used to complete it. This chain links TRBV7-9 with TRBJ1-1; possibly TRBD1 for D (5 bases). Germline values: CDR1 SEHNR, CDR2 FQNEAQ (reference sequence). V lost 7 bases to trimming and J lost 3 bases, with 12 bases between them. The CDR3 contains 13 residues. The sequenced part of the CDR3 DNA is TGTGCCAGCATACGGGGGACGGACACTGAA. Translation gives CASIRGTDTE. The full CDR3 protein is CASIRGTDTEAFF.

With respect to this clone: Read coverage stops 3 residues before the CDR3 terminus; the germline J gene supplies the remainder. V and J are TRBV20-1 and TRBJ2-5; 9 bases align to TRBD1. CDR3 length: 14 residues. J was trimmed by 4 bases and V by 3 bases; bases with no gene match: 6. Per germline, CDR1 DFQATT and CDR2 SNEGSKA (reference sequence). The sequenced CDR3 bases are TGCAGTGCTAGTGCCTCGGACAGGGGAGAGACC. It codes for CSASASDRGET. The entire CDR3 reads CSASASDRGETQYF.

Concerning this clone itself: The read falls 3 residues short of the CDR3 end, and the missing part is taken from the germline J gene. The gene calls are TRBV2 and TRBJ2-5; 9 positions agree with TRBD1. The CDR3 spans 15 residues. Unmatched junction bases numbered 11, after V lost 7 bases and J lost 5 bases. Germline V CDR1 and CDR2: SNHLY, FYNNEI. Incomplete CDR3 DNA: TGTGCCAGCAACCGGGACAGGGCAAGAGAGGAGACC. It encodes CASNRDRAREET. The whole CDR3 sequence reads CASNRDRAREETQYF.

The covered CDR3 bases are TGCGCCAGCAGCCCCCGGGACATAGGGGGACTAGGCACAGATACG. Residues: CASSPRDIGGLGTDT. The full-length CDR3 reads as CASSPRDIGGLGTDTQYF. The V gene is TRBV5-1, the J gene TRBJ2-3; TRBD2 matches at 8 bases. With the read ending 3 residues before the CDR3 end, the germline J gene is used to fill in that end. Per germline, CDR1 SGHRS and CDR2 YFSETQ. The CDR3 runs 18 residues. Trimming at V came to 4 bases and at J to 1 base, leaving 14 bases not matched to a gene. The whole variable domain, remainder taken from reference TRBV5-1 and TRBJ2-3, is KAGVTQTPRYLIKTRGQQVTLSCSPISGHRSVSWYQQTPGQGLQFLFEYFSETQRNKGNFPGRFSGRQFSNSRSEMNVSTLELGDSALYLCASSPRDIGGLGTDTQYFGPGTRLTVL.

CDR3 protein: CASSMIPDSNTEAFF. The CDR3 bases that were read are TGTGCCAGTAGTATGATACCGGACAGCAACACTGAA. The chain links TRBV19 to TRBJ1-1; possibly TRBD1 for D (6 bases). Read coverage stops 3 residues before the CDR3 terminus; the germline J gene supplies the remainder. In germline, CDR1 is LNHDA, CDR2 SQIVND (reference sequence). The CDR3 loop spans 15 amino acids. V shed 3 bases and J shed 2 bases, with 13 bases lying between them.

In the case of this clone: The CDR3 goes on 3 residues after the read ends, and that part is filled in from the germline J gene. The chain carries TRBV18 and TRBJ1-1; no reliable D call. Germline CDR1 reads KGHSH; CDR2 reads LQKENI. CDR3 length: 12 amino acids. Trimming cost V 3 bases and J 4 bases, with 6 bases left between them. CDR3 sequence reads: CASSPPGTEAFF. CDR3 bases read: TGTGCCAGCTCACCCCCGGGCACTGAA.

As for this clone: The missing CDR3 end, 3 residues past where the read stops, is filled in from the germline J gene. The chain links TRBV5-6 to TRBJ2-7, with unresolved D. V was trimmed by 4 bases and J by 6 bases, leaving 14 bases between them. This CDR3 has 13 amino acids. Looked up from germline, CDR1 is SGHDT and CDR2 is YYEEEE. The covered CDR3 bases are TGTGCCAGCAGCGAAGAGCCATCCCCCGAG. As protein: CASSEEPSPE. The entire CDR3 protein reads CASSEEPSPEQYF.

Partial CDR3 DNA: TGCAGTGCCCGTACTAGCGGGAGCGAGCATTACGAG. It encodes CSARTSGSEHYE. In full, the CDR3 is CSARTSGSEHYEQYF. The chain joins TRBV20-1 to TRBJ2-7; 11 nucleotides agree with TRBD2. Read sequence stops 3 residues before the CDR3 end, and the germline J gene provides the missing end. The CDR3 sequence is 15 residues long. Germline assignment: CDR1 DFQATT and CDR2 SNEGSKA (reference sequence). The V gene end was trimmed by 6 bases and the J gene end by 4 bases; junction bases not matched to a gene: 11.